A single sample gave rise to the 29 T cell receptor beta chains below, sequenced in a study of identifying expanded T cells in peripheral blood. Profiled with immunoSEQ multiplex PCR; TCRdb holds only in-frame clones, not every one. The table records 97,000 or so clones, 88% of them present only once. Sequencing used blood. The receptors shown here come from a person aged 18 to 69 in good health.

This clone occurred once. The rearrangement links TRBV19 to TRBJ2-3; TRBD2 matches at 13 bases. Germline CDR1 is LNHDA and CDR2 is SQIVND (reference sequence). With 5 bases clipped from V and 4 bases from J, the junction kept 9 bases outside the gene matches. CDR3 length equals 17 residues. The chain's CDR3 is CASSAPGLAGFSDTQYF. The DNA of the CDR3 is TGTGCCAGTAGTGCCCCGGGACTAGCGGGATTCTCAGATACGCAGTATTTT.

This clone has a count of ten or more. The chain recombines TRBV2 with TRBJ2-1, with 10 bases fitting TRBD2. Germline V gives CDR1 SNHLY, CDR2 FYNNEI. Unmatched junction bases numbered 2, after V lost 5 bases and J lost 1 base. CDR3 length: 15 residues. The CDR3 DNA is TGTGCCAGCAGTTTAGCGGGAGGATCCTACAATGAGCAGTTCTTC. Its translation: CASSLAGGSYNEQFF.

The J gene is TRBJ2-3, the V gene TRBV7-8; no clear D gene. From germline, CDR1 is SGHVS and CDR2 FQNEAQ. The CDR3 sequence is 13 residues long. The V end was cut by 7 bases, the J end by 0 bases, with 8 bases between. CDR3 DNA sequence: TGTGCCAGCAAAGCGAGTAGCACAGATACGCAGTATTTT. Its protein product is CASKASSTDTQYF. The entire variable domain, with the rest obtained from reference TRBV7-8 and TRBJ2-3, is as follows: GAGVSQSPRYKVAKRGQDVALRCDPISGHVSLFWYQQALGQGPEFLTYFQNEAQLDKSGLPSDRFFAERPEGSVSTLKIQRTQQEDSAVYLCASKASSTDTQYFGPGTRLTVL.

The CDR3 nucleotides are TGTGCCAGCAGTTACTCTAGTATCCTGTCTGGAAACACCATATATTTT. Translation: CASSYSSILSGNTIYF. The gene calls are TRBV6-5 and TRBJ1-3; D gene ambiguous. The germline V and J ends were trimmed by 0 bases and 1 base, with 10 bases remaining between them. This CDR3 comprises 16 residues. CDR1 is MNHEY and CDR2 is SVGAGI in the germline V gene.

This chain links TRBV7-3 with TRBJ2-1, with TRBD2 as a possible D gene (6 bases). This CDR3 contains 16 residues. CDR1 is SGHTA and CDR2 is FQGTGA in the germline V gene. V lost 5 bases to trimming and J lost 6 bases, with 20 bases between them. Written as DNA, the CDR3 is TGTGCCAGCAGCCGAGTTGGAGGGGCCGCCCTCAATGAGCAGTTCTTC. Translation: CASSRVGGAALNEQFF. Drawing the rest from reference TRBV7-3 and TRBJ2-1, the complete variable domain is GAGVSQTPSNKVTEKGKYVELRCDPISGHTALYWYRQSLGQGPEFLIYFQGTGAADDSGLPNDRFFAVRPEGSVSTLKIQRTERGDSAVYLCASSRVGGAALNEQFFGPGTRLTVL.

CDR3 residues: CASSLDRGRNTIYF. The CDR3 DNA reads as TGCGCCAGCAGCTTGGACAGGGGGCGAAACACCATATATTTT. V and J are TRBV5-1 and TRBJ1-3; 9 positions match TRBD1. The CDR3 covers 14 residues. From germline, CDR1 is SGHRS and CDR2 YFSETQ. With V trimmed by 0 bases and J by 5 bases, 0 bases remained unmatched. Filled out from reference TRBV5-1 and TRBJ1-3, the complete variable domain reads KAGVTQTPRYLIKTRGQQVTLSCSPISGHRSVSWYQQTPGQGLQFLFEYFSETQRNKGNFPGRFSGRQFSNSRSEMNVSTLELGDSALYLCASSLDRGRNTIYFGEGSWLTVV.

The gene calls are TRBV19 and TRBJ1-5; maybe TRBD1 (6 bases). Trimming cost V 5 bases and J 1 base, with 18 bases left between them. The CDR3 loop spans 17 amino acids. Germline values: CDR1 LNHDA, CDR2 SQIVND (reference sequence). This chain's CDR3 is CASSPLSGGGSNQPQHF. Written as DNA, the CDR3 is TGTGCCAGTAGTCCCCTCTCGGGAGGGGGAAGCAATCAGCCCCAGCATTTT.

CDR3 nucleotides: TGTGCCAGCAGCCCGCATGTAGGAACTAGCACAGATACGCAGTATTTT. The encoded protein is CASSPHVGTSTDTQYF. The chain joins TRBV7-8 to TRBJ2-3; D is unresolved. The CDR3 has 16 amino acids. Germline CDR1 reads SGHVS; CDR2 reads FQNEAQ. Trimming took off 5 bases at V and 0 bases at J, with 15 bases between the two ends.

The rearrangement uses TRBV7-2 and TRBJ1-1, with 7 bases aligning to TRBD1. The V gene end was trimmed by 3 bases and the J gene end by 7 bases; junction bases not matched to a gene: 5. In germline, CDR1 is SGHTA, CDR2 FQGNSA. The CDR3 extends over 13 amino acids. CDR3 sequence (DNA): TGTGCCAGCAGCTTTACAGGGGCTAATGAAGCTTTCTTT. This codes for CASSFTGANEAFF.

The V gene is TRBV4-2, the J gene TRBJ2-5; D is ambiguous. Looked up from germline, CDR1 is LGHNA and CDR2 is YNFKEQ. The CDR3 runs to 15 residues. Trimming pared 0 bases from V and 0 bases from J, leaving 8 bases between. The CDR3 region is CASSQDFSHQETQYF. DNA for the CDR3: TGTGCCAGCAGCCAAGATTTCTCCCACCAAGAGACCCAGTACTTC.

The rearrangement joins TRBV2 to TRBJ2-7, with 7 bases that match TRBD1. The germline gives CDR1 SNHLY, CDR2 FYNNEI. The CDR3 length is 13 residues. V lost 5 bases and J lost 5; bases outside the gene matches: 6. The CDR3 DNA reads TGTGCCAGCAGTCCGGACAGGTTCGACGAGCAGTACTTC. It encodes CASSPDRFDEQYF.

In this sample, this clone turned up once. The V call is TRBV7-9, the J call TRBJ2-7, with D possibly TRBD1 on 6 matching bases. Germline CDR1 SEHNR, CDR2 FQNEAQ (reference sequence). The CDR3 loop spans 14 amino acids. The ends were cut back, 5 bases at V and 5 bases at J, with 16 bases in the middle. The DNA of the CDR3 is TGTGCCAGCAGCCGGACAGTGGACGGGAACGAGCAGTACTTC. Translation gives CASSRTVDGNEQYF.

The rearrangement joins TRBV4-2 to TRBJ2-5, with 8 positions matching TRBD2. The V gene's germline CDR1 is LGHNA and CDR2 YNFKEQ. The V and J ends lost 0 bases and 4 bases, in that order; junction bases with no gene match: 4. The length of the CDR3 is 15 residues. The CDR3 region is CASSQDASGRETQYF. As DNA, the CDR3 is TGTGCCAGCAGCCAAGATGCAAGCGGGAGAGAGACCCAGTACTTC.

This chain connects TRBV6-5 to TRBJ2-7; 7 bases line up with TRBD1. Germline V lookup: CDR1 MNHEY, CDR2 SVGAGI. This CDR3 is built from 15 residues. After removal of 6 bases from V and 5 bases from J, the junction contained 13 bases not matched to a gene. The CDR3 nucleotides are TGTGCCAGCAGACCCTGGGACAGTCTAGTCCACGAGCAGTACTTC. Translated: CASRPWDSLVHEQYF.

The chain couples TRBV7-9 to TRBJ1-5; 8 bases fit TRBD1. The CDR3 covers 16 residues. Germline CDR1 reads SEHNR; CDR2 reads FQNEAQ (reference sequence). V was pared by 1 base and J by 7 bases, with 9 bases of the junction left unmatched. In DNA form, the CDR3 reads TGTGCCAGCAGCTTAGGCGAGGGACAGGAGCAGCAGCCCCAGCATTTT. It codes for CASSLGEGQEQQPQHF.

This clone was recorded once. V and J are TRBV11-3 and TRBJ2-7; possible D gene TRBD1, 6 bases. This CDR3 contains 13 residues. Germline CDR1 is SGHNT and CDR2 is YENEEA. V lost 1 base to trimming and J lost 10 bases, with 14 bases between them. The CDR3 spells CASSLGTESAQYF. CDR3 in DNA: TGTGCCAGCAGCTTAGGGACAGAAAGCGCCCAGTACTTC.

The genes are TRBV10-3 and TRBJ1-2; the D gene is possibly TRBD1 (5 bases). Trimming pared 0 bases from V and 3 bases from J, leaving 11 bases between. CDR1 and CDR2 from the germline V gene are ENHRY and SYGVKD. The CDR3 has 15 amino acids. The CDR3 DNA follows: TGTGCCATCAGTGAGTCGAGGGGCAGTGACTATGGCTACACCTTC. Its translation: CAISESRGSDYGYTF.

The chain couples TRBV5-1 to TRBJ2-1; D remains unclear. V was shortened by 1 base and J by 1 base, with 15 bases between the two germline ends. The CDR3 has 17 amino acids. The germline V gene encodes CDR1 SGHRS and CDR2 YFSETQ. DNA for the CDR3: TGCGCCAGCAGCTTGAGCCACTACATAGGATCCTACAATGAGCAGTTCTTC. Its protein is CASSLSHYIGSYNEQFF.

V is TRBV11-1 and J is TRBJ2-7; D is possibly TRBD2 (5 bases). The germline V gene encodes CDR1 SGHAT and CDR2 FQDESV (reference sequence). The CDR3 loop spans 13 amino acids. Trimming left V 1 base short and J 2 bases short, with 6 bases between. In nucleotides, the CDR3 is TGTGCCAGCAGCTTAGTAGCGCCCTACGAGCAGTACTTC. The encoded protein is CASSLVAPYEQYF.

The CDR3 region is CAWTRSGGARETQYF. CDR3 coding DNA: TGTGCCTGGACTAGGAGCGGGGGGGCCCGAGAGACCCAGTACTTC. The V and J genes are TRBV30 and TRBJ2-5; the match to TRBD2 covers 10 bases. CDR1 and CDR2 (germline): GTSNPN, SVGIG (reference sequence). This CDR3 has 15 amino acids. After removal of 4 bases from V and 4 bases from J, the junction contained 9 bases not matched to a gene.

V and J are TRBV19 and TRBJ2-5, with D perhaps TRBD1 or TRBD2 (6 bases each). The CDR3 has 13 amino acids. Looked up from germline, CDR1 is LNHDA and CDR2 is SQIVND (reference sequence). V was shortened by 5 bases and J by 5 bases, with 12 bases between the two germline ends. The DNA of the CDR3 is TGTGCCAGTAGTCTCACAGGGAGGGAGACCCAGTACTTC. It is translated as CASSLTGRETQYF.

The chain has TRBV7-6 and TRBJ2-1, with 11 positions matching TRBD1. Trimming removed 3 bases from V and 4 bases from J; junction bases left unmatched: 2. Germline-derived CDR1 and CDR2 are SGHVS and FNYEAQ. The CDR3 covers 15 residues. CDR3 DNA sequence: TGTGCCAGCAGCTTCGGACAGGGGGCGTACAATGAGCAGTTCTTC. Translating it yields CASSFGQGAYNEQFF.

Of note for this clone: The junction differs from germline at one of its ends, possibly a read error. The chain recombines TRBV15 with TRBJ2-2, with 11 bases fitting TRBD1. The germline V gene encodes CDR1 LNHNV and CDR2 YYDKDF (reference sequence). The CDR3 loop spans 17 amino acids. This CDR3 reads CATSGDMDRGRTGELFF. The CDR3 DNA follows: TGTGCCACCAGCGGAGACATGGACAGGGGGCGGACCGGGGAGCTGTTTTTT.

This clone is deemed medium-sized. V and J are TRBV7-2 and TRBJ1-3; weak D call: TRBD1 (6 bases). The CDR3 runs 15 residues. V gave up 2 bases and J gave up 3 bases, with 11 bases separating them. Germline V lookup: CDR1 SGHTA, CDR2 FQGNSA. CDR3 sequence (DNA): TGTGCCAGCAGCTTATTAGGGGGGTATGGAAACACCATATATTTT. Protein: CASSLLGGYGNTIYF. Full variable domain (missing parts from reference TRBV7-2 and TRBJ1-3): GAGVSQSPSNKVTEKGKDVELRCDPISGHTALYWYRQSLGQGLEFLIYFQGNSAPDKSGLPSDRFSAERTGGSVSTLTIQRTQQEDSAVYLCASSLLGGYGNTIYFGEGSWLTVV.

The chain employs TRBV7-9 and TRBJ2-1; possibly TRBD1 for D (6 bases). Germline CDR1 SEHNR, CDR2 FQNEAQ (reference sequence). The CDR3 is made up of 11 amino acids. V dropped 5 bases and J dropped 10 bases, with 9 bases sitting between them. The CDR3 reads CASSPGTEQFF. The DNA for the CDR3 is TGTGCCAGCAGCCCTGGGACAGAGCAGTTCTTC.

V gene TRBV14 combines with J gene TRBJ2-1, with D possibly TRBD2 on 5 matching bases. The ends were cut back, 6 bases at V and 0 bases at J, with 12 bases in the middle. CDR1 and CDR2 from the germline V gene are SGHDN and FVKESK. The CDR3 contains 15 residues. The CDR3 loop is CASRKSGRSYNEQFF. In nucleotides, the CDR3 is TGTGCCAGCAGGAAGAGCGGACGCTCCTACAATGAGCAGTTCTTC. Drawing the rest from reference TRBV14 and TRBJ2-1, the complete variable domain is EAGVTQFPSHSVIEKGQTVTLRCDPISGHDNLYWYRRVMGKEIKFLLHFVKESKQDESGMPNNRFLAERTGGTYSTLKVQPAELEDSGVYFCASRKSGRSYNEQFFGPGTRLTVL.

J is TRBJ2-5 and V is TRBV6-5; 8 positions agree with TRBD1. The junction had 2 bases not matched to a gene; V was cut back by 2 bases and J by 0 bases. CDR1 MNHEY and CDR2 SVGAGI come from the germline V gene. CDR3 length equals 15 residues. In DNA, the CDR3 is TGTGCCAGCAGTTACACAGGGGGGTACCAAGAGACCCAGTACTTC. As protein: CASSYTGGYQETQYF.

V and J are TRBV9 and TRBJ2-7, with TRBD1 identical over 7 bases. In germline, CDR1 is SGDLS, CDR2 YYNGEE. Trimming took 0 bases from V and 2 from J; bases not matched to a gene: 8. This CDR3 contains 16 residues. The CDR3: CASSVAGGTDTYEQYF. CDR3 DNA sequence: TGTGCCAGCAGCGTAGCCGGTGGGACAGACACCTACGAGCAGTACTTC.

The chain is built from TRBV11-3 and TRBJ2-3; D possibly corresponds to TRBD2 (5 bases). V lost 5 bases to trimming and J lost 1 base, with 10 bases between them. Germline V lookup: CDR1 SGHNT, CDR2 YENEEA. The CDR3 spans 14 residues. CDR3 region: CASSAGLRTDTQYF. The CDR3 coding sequence is TGTGCCAGCAGCGCCGGACTCCGCACAGATACGCAGTATTTT.